This entry features one TCR beta chain sequence. In the authors' methods: Reference gene primer amplification yielded estimated nucleated cell counts. The repertoire was sequenced with immunoSEQ multiplex PCR; TCRdb's copy has only in-frame clones and lacks some. The D gene and trimming were derived from the DNA, and the V and J assignments and clone size from that table. Altogether about 55,000 clones are present, around 90% being singletons, with the ten largest covering about 3.6%. This sample is drawn from a study of blood T cell repertoires in COVID-19. At the level of the study: Researchers got acute and convalescent COVID-19 samples from the United States, Italy and Spain. In each case, the material was cDNA or gDNA derived from T cells, B-cell-depleted T cells, or PBMCs.

Germline CDR1 WSHSY, CDR2 SAAADI. The CDR3 contains 14 residues. V shed 2 bases, J shed 5 bases, and the junction held 4 bases outside the gene matches. Followed longitudinally, the Seattle patients had been enrolled during active infection. This sequence was found in a man aged 40-55 years with COVID-19, enrolled during active disease. The rearrangement joins TRBV10-2 to TRBJ1-2; 8 nucleotides line up with TRBD1. Sequencing input: peripheral blood. CDR3 DNA: TGCGCCAGCAGTGAGGGGCAGGGGGCATATGGCTACACCTTC. The encoded protein is CASSEGQGAYGYTF.